The subject of this entry is one T cell receptor beta chain. Its matching antigen is unknown. The data were taken from a study of T cells after yellow fever vaccination. Template switching by 5'RACE produced TCR cDNA, adding a universal primer site and UMIs. TCRdb re-analysed the 5' RACE reads in MiXCR, keeping a single row per CDR3 protein. The sample carries approximately 260,000 distinct CDR3 sequences, approximately 12% recorded once. This CDR3 contains 14 residues. Germline-derived CDR1 and CDR2 are SGHKS and YYEKEE (reference sequence). Deletions cut 2 bases from V and 4 bases from J, with 11 bases between. The study's findings and limits: The booster saw the reappearance of most primary-vaccination clones (more than 95% CD4, 88% CD8).

Sequences were derived from CD4+ T cells sorted from PBMCs, sampled 45 days after the yellow fever booster vaccination. The receptor was derived from a man aged 25-45 years who received the YFV17D yellow fever vaccine. V usage is TRBV5-5 and J usage is TRBJ2-3; a weak D match, TRBD2 (5 bases). The CDR3 region is CASSLVPGADTQYF. The CDR3 coding sequence is TGTGCCAGCAGCTTAGTCCCCGGGGCAGATACGCAGTATTTT. The full variable domain, with the rest looked up from reference TRBV5-5 and TRBJ2-3, is DAGVTQSPTHLIKTRGQQVTLRCSPISGHKSVSWYQQVLGQGPQFIFQYYEKEERGRGNFPDRFSARQFPNYSSELNVNALLLGDSALYLCASSLVPGADTQYFGPGTRLTVL.